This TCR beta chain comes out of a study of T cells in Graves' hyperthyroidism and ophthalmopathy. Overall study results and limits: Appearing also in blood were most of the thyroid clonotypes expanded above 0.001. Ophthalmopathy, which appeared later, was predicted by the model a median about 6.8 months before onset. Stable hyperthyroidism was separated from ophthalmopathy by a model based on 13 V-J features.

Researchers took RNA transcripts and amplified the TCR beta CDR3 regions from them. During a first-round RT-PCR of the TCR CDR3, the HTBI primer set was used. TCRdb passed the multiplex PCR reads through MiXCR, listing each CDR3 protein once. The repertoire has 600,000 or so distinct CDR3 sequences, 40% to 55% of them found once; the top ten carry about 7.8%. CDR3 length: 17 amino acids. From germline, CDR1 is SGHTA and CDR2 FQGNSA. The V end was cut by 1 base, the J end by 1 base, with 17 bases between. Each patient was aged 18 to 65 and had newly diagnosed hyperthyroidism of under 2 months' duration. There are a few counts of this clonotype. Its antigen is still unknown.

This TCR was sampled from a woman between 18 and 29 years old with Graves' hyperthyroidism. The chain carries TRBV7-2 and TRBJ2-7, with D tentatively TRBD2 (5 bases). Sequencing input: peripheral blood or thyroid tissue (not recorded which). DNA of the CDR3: TGTGCCAGCAGCTTAGTTCGGGGTAGCCGAAAATCCTACGAGCAGTACTTC. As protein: CASSLVRGSRKSYEQYF.